This record concerns one TCR beta chain sequence. Its target is unknown. The study drew the donors from its roughly 120-subject validation cohort, separate from the roughly 700-subject first cohort. Assay used: immunoSEQ multiplex PCR; TCRdb lists only in-frame clones, some missing. The table records about 160,000 clones, under 90% of them present only once. The record originates from a study of cytomegalovirus exposure and HLA in healthy donors. Study-wide points: TCR clusters originating in the first cohort tended to co-occur in the approximately 130 validation repertoires, according to a later analysis. Most TCR sequences were seen very rarely across donors, but some public TCRs occurred in many. Cytomegalovirus association was listed for approximately 150 TCR beta chains.

The length of the CDR3 is 17 residues. V shed 2 bases and J 4 bases; nucleotides not matched to a gene: 7. The V gene's germline CDR1 is MNHEY and CDR2 SMNVEV (reference sequence). The chain joins TRBV27 to TRBJ2-1, with 11 bases lining up with TRBD2. This TCR derives from a man aged 18 to 29 in good health and CMV-seropositive. Sample: PBMCs. The CDR3 region is CASSLAPGLADYNEQFF. The CDR3 bases are TGTGCCAGCAGTTTAGCGCCGGGACTAGCGGATTACAATGAGCAGTTCTTC.